The 20 T cell receptor beta chains below come from one sample, sequenced in a study of identical twins. TCRdb used MiXCR to reprocess the 5' RACE reads, holding one entry per CDR3 protein. The table lists about 210,000 distinct CDR3 sequences, around 9.6% of them singletons. Sequencing input: memory (CD45RO+) T cells sorted from blood. All receptors come from a woman aged 18-30 years in good health.

The V call is TRBV7-2, the J call TRBJ2-5; D might be TRBD1 or TRBD2, each matching 5 bases. The CDR3 sequence is 15 residues long. The V end was cut by 5 bases, the J end by 13 bases, with 26 bases between. Per the germline V gene, CDR1 is SGHTA and CDR2 is FQGNSA. The CDR3 DNA reads TGTGCCAGCAGCCCACGGGTAGCGAGCCCGGTGGGGCCGTACTTC. This gives the protein CASSPRVASPVGPYF. The full variable domain, completed using reference TRBV7-2 and TRBJ2-5, is GAGVSQSPSNKVTEKGKDVELRCDPISGHTALYWYRQSLGQGLEFLIYFQGNSAPDKSGLPSDRFSAERTGGSVSTLTIQRTQQEDSAVYLCASSPRVASPVGPYFGPGTRLLVL.

This clonotype was observed a handful of times. A much larger clonotype is one base distant, so this may be a read error. The J gene is TRBJ2-1, the V gene TRBV12-3 or TRBV12-4; TRBD2 matches 7 bases. The CDR3 loop spans 18 amino acids. In DNA, the CDR3 is TGTGCCATCAGTTTAAGGTCGGTGGGAGGGCCCATCGGCAATGAGCAGTTCTTC. This translates into CAISLRSVGGPIGNEQFF.

This clonotype was seen ten or more times. This chain connects TRBV12-3 or TRBV12-4 to TRBJ2-1; a weak D match, TRBD1 (6 bases). The CDR3 runs 16 residues. The V gene lost 6 bases and the J gene lost 2 bases, with 17 bases spanning the gap. The CDR3 here is CASRGPQRGTYNEQFF. CDR3 nucleotide sequence: TGTGCCAGCAGGGGACCCCAGAGGGGGACCTACAATGAGCAGTTCTTC.

J is TRBJ2-1 and V is TRBV20-1, with TRBD2 matching over 8 bases. After removal of 4 bases from V and 7 bases from J, the junction contained 9 bases not matched to a gene. Germline values: CDR1 DFQATT, CDR2 SNEGSKA (reference sequence). The CDR3 covers 14 residues. CDR3 loop: CSAKRGPTTNEQFF. The CDR3, as DNA: TGCAGTGCTAAGCGGGGGCCTACGACAAATGAGCAGTTCTTC.

This clonotype was seen repeatedly, ten times or more. V usage is TRBV3-1 and J usage is TRBJ1-1; D call uncertain. Per germline, CDR1 LGHDT and CDR2 YNNKEL (reference sequence). Deletions cut 2 bases from V and 5 bases from J, with 9 bases between. The CDR3 has 13 residues. The CDR3 spells CASSQLPGTEAFF. CDR3 DNA sequence: TGTGCCAGCAGCCAACTTCCGGGGACTGAAGCTTTCTTT.

This clonotype was picked up a small number of times. Here the CDR3 reads CSASFSPYTGELFF. CDR3 sequence (DNA): TGCAGTGCTAGCTTTTCCCCATACACCGGGGAGCTGTTTTTT. The rearrangement uses TRBV20-1 and TRBJ2-2; D remains unclear. The CDR3 loop spans 14 amino acids. CDR1 DFQATT and CDR2 SNEGSKA come from the germline V gene (reference sequence). With 3 bases removed from V and 3 bases from J, the gap between germline ends came to 11 bases.

This chain connects TRBV18 to TRBJ2-7, with D tentatively TRBD1 (6 bases). Trimming took off 2 bases at V and 4 bases at J, with 15 bases between the two ends. This CDR3 is built from 15 residues. Germline CDR1 and CDR2: KGHSH and LQKENI. The CDR3 here is CASSPSTGRSYEQYF. Written as DNA, the CDR3 is TGTGCCAGCTCACCAAGTACAGGGAGAAGTTACGAGCAGTACTTC.

This clonotype was counted only a few times. This may be a read error: a much more frequent sequence differs by one nucleotide. The J gene is TRBJ2-7, the V gene TRBV6-5, with D unresolved. The length of the CDR3 is 11 residues. The ends were cut back, 2 bases at V and 2 bases at J, with 1 base in the middle. Per the germline V gene, CDR1 is MNHEY and CDR2 is SVGAGI. The CDR3 sequence: CASSYAYEQYF. The CDR3 DNA reads TGTGCCAGCAGTTACGCCTACGAGCAGTACTTC.

V and J are TRBV7-8 and TRBJ2-5; D perhaps matches TRBD2 (6 bases). The germline V and J ends were trimmed by 3 bases and 5 bases, with 16 bases remaining between them. In germline, CDR1 is SGHVS, CDR2 FQNEAQ. The CDR3 covers 15 residues. CDR3 DNA sequence: TGTGCCAGCAGCTTTTTCGGGCTTGGAGGGGAGACCCAGTACTTC. Translated, it gives CASSFFGLGGETQYF.

Many counts were recorded for this clonotype. The chain is built from TRBV20-1 and TRBJ1-1; a possible D gene is TRBD1 (6 bases). The CDR3 contains 18 residues. Between the trimmed V and J ends, which lost 8 bases and 0 bases, there was a span of 28 bases. The germline CDR1 and CDR2 sequences are DFQATT and SNEGSKA (reference sequence). In nucleotides, the CDR3 is TGCAGTATTTTAAAGCCGAAAAATTTAGGGGGGTTGAACACTGAAGCTTTCTTT. This translates into CSILKPKNLGGLNTEAFF.

This clonotype was detected ten times or more. This chain uses TRBV5-6 with TRBJ1-1; 7 bases are a match to TRBD1. Looked up from germline, CDR1 is SGHDT and CDR2 is YYEEEE. The CDR3 totals 15 residues. The trim removed 2 bases at V and 2 bases at J, leaving 6 bases unmatched. Here the CDR3 reads CASSFRQGSNTEAFF. DNA of the CDR3: TGTGCCAGCAGCTTTAGACAGGGATCTAACACTGAAGCTTTCTTT.

This clonotype turned up a few times. V and J are TRBV29-1 and TRBJ1-1, with D perhaps TRBD1 (5 bases). The germline V gene encodes CDR1 SQVTM and CDR2 ANQGSEA. The V end was cut by 5 bases, the J end by 4 bases, with 23 bases between. The CDR3 is 16 residues long. The CDR3 DNA reads as TGCAGCGTTAAAGCCGGGTGGGGGATGGGAGGCACTGAAGCTTTCTTT. Translated, it gives CSVKAGWGMGGTEAFF.

At least ten counts were recorded for this clonotype. The CDR3 reads CASSPGVWRSTEAFF. CDR3 coding DNA: TGTGCCAGCAGTCCTGGGGTATGGAGGAGCACTGAAGCTTTCTTT. This chain links TRBV6-1 with TRBJ1-1; no firm D call. From germline, CDR1 is MNHNS and CDR2 SASEGT. Trimming stripped 5 bases from V and 4 bases from J, with 17 bases between. The CDR3 is 15 amino acids.

This clonotype was found many times. The chain uses TRBV10-3 and TRBJ2-5; tentatively, D is TRBD2 (6 bases). Trimming shortened V by 6 bases and J by 4 bases, and 15 bases separated the two germline ends. Looked up from germline, CDR1 is ENHRY and CDR2 is SYGVKD. The CDR3 is 14 residues long. The DNA for the CDR3 is TGTGCCATCAGCCCCTACGGGGGATCAGAGACCCAGTACTTC. It specifies CAISPYGGSETQYF.

This chain joins TRBV14 and TRBJ1-1, with D unclear. Germline V gene data show CDR1 as SGHDN and CDR2 as FVKESK. The CDR3 contains 13 residues. The V and J ends lost 0 bases and 11 bases respectively, with 13 bases between them. The CDR3 here is CASSQDLGLKAFF. CDR3 bases: TGTGCCAGCAGCCAAGATCTGGGCCTAAAGGCTTTCTTT.

J is TRBJ1-1 and V is TRBV6-5; no reliable D call. The CDR3 contains 13 residues. CDR1 MNHEY and CDR2 SVGAGI come from the germline V gene. V lost 0 bases, J lost 9 bases, and 11 bases lay in between. The CDR3: CASSYSSSRQAFF. Written as DNA, the CDR3 is TGTGCCAGCAGTTACTCGAGTTCCCGCCAAGCTTTCTTT.

This clonotype was detected only a few times. V and J are TRBV7-9 and TRBJ2-2; 12 positions match TRBD2. J was trimmed by 6 bases and V by 3 bases; bases with no gene match: 8. In germline, CDR1 is SEHNR, CDR2 FQNEAQ (reference sequence). The CDR3 spans 17 residues. The CDR3 protein is CASSFFGLAGRAGELFF. The CDR3 nucleotides read TGTGCCAGCAGCTTCTTTGGACTAGCGGGGCGGGCCGGGGAGCTGTTTTTT. Drawing the rest from reference TRBV7-9 and TRBJ2-2, the complete variable domain is DTGVSQNPRHKITKRGQNVTFRCDPISEHNRLYWYRQTLGQGPEFLTYFQNEAQLEKSRLLSDRFSAERPKGSFSTLEIQRTEQGDSAMYLCASSFFGLAGRAGELFFGEGSRLTVL.

The rearrangement joins TRBV18 to TRBJ1-6; D gene uncertain. Germline V gives CDR1 KGHSH, CDR2 LQKENI. This CDR3 contains 17 residues. V lost 2 bases, J lost 8 bases, and 19 bases lay in between. Written as DNA, the CDR3 is TGTGCCAGCTCACCAACCCATACGACAACTGGAGATTCACCCCTCCACTTT. This encodes CASSPTHTTTGDSPLHF.

Ten or more counts support this clonotype. The chain couples TRBV5-1 to TRBJ1-5; 7 bases are shared with TRBD1. Germline V gene lookup returns CDR1 SGHRS and CDR2 YFSETQ. The CDR3 sequence is 14 residues long. Trimming removed 4 bases from V and 6 bases from J; junction bases left unmatched: 7. CDR3 residues: CASSLDRPSQPQHF. In nucleotides, the CDR3 is TGCGCCAGCAGCCTGGACAGGCCGAGTCAGCCCCAGCATTTT.

This clonotype was counted ten times or more. The rearrangement joins TRBV6-4 to TRBJ2-1; TRBD2 might be the D (5 bases). CDR1 is MRHNA and CDR2 is SNTAGT in the germline V gene. V lost 4 bases and J 1 base, leaving 11 bases between the germline ends. There are 15 residues in the CDR3. The CDR3 DNA sequence: TGTGCCAGCAGTGCTCAGGAGGCGTCCTACAATGAGCAGTTCTTC. Translating it yields CASSAQEASYNEQFF.